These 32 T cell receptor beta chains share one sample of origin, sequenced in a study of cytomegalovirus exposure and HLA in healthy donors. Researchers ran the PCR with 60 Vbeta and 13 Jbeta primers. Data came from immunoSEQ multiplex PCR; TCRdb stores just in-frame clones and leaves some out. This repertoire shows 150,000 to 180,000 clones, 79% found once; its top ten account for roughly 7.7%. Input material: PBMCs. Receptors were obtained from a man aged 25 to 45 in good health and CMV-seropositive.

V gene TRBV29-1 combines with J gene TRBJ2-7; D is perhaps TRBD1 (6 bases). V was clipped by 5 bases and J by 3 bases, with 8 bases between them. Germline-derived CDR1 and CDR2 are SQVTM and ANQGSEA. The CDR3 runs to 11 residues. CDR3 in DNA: TGCAGCGTTAGCAGGGGCTACGAGCAGTACTTC. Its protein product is CSVSRGYEQYF.

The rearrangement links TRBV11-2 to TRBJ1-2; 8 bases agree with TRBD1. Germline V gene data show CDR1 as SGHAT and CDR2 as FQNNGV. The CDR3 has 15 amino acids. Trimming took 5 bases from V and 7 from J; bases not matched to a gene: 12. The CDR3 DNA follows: TGTGCCAGCAGCCCAGGGGGCGGGGGTATCTCTGGCTACACCTTC. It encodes CASSPGGGGISGYTF.

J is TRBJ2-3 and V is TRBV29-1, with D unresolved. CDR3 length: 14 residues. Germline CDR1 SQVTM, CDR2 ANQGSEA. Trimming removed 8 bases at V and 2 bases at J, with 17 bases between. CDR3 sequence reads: CSSAKGADTDTQYF. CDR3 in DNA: TGCAGCTCCGCGAAAGGAGCTGACACAGATACGCAGTATTTT.

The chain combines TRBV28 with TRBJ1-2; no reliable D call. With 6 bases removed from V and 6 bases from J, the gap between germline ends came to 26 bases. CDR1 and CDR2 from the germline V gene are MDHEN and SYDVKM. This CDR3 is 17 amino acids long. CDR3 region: CASSSTQTTEHGDGYTF. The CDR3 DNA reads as TGTGCCAGCAGCTCCACCCAGACTACAGAGCATGGGGATGGCTACACCTTC.

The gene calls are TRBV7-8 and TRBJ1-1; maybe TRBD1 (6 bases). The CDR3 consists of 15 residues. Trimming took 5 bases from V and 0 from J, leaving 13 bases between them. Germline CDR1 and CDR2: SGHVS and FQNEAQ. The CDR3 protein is CASSRSGAVNTEAFF. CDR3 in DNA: TGTGCCAGCAGCCGGTCAGGGGCTGTGAACACTGAAGCTTTCTTT.

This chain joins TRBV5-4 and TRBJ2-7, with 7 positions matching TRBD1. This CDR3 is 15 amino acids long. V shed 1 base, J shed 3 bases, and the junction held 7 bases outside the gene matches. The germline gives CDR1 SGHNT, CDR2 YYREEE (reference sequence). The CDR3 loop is CASSLSRDSIYEQYF. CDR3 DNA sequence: TGTGCCAGCAGCTTGAGCCGGGACAGCATCTACGAGCAGTACTTC. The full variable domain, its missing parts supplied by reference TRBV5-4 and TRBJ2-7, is ETGVTQSPTHLIKTRGQQVTLRCSSQSGHNTVSWYQQALGQGPQFIFQYYREEENGRGNFPPRFSGLQFPNYSSELNVNALELDDSALYLCASSLSRDSIYEQYFGPGTRLTVT.

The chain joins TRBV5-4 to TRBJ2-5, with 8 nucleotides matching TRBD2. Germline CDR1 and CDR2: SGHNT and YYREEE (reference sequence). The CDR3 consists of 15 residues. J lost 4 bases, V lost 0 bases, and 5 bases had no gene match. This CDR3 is CASSLVSGSGETQYF. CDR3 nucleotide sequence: TGTGCCAGCAGCTTGGTGAGCGGGAGTGGAGAGACCCAGTACTTC.

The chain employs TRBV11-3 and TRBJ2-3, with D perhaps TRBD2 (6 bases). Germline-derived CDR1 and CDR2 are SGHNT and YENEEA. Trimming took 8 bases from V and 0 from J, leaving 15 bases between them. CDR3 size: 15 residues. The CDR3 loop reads CASAPGGASTDTQYF. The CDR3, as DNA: TGTGCCAGCGCCCCCGGCGGGGCAAGCACAGATACGCAGTATTTT. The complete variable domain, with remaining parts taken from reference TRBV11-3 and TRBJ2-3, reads EAGVVQSPRYKIIEKKQPVAFWCNPISGHNTLYWYLQNLGQGPELLIRYENEEAVDDSQLPKDRFSAERLKGVDSTLKIQPAELGDSAVYLCASAPGGASTDTQYFGPGTRLTVL.

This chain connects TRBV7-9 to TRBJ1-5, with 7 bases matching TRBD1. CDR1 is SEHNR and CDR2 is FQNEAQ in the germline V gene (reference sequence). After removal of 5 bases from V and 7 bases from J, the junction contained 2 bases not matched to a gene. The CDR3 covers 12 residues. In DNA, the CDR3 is TGTGCCAGCAGCCTAGGGGGCCAGCCCCAGCATTTT. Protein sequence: CASSLGGQPQHF.

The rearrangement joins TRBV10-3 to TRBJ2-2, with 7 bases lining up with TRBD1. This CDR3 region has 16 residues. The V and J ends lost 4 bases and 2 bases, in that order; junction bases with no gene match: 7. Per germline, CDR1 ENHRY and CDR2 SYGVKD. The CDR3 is CAISARGITNTGELFF. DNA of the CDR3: TGTGCCATCAGTGCCAGGGGGATTACTAACACCGGGGAGCTGTTTTTT.

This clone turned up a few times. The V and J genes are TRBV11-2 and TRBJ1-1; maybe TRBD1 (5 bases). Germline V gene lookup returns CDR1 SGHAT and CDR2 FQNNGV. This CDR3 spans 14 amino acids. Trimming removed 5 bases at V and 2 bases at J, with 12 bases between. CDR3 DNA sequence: TGTGCCAGCAGCCGGATTGACAGAAACACTGAAGCTTTCTTT. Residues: CASSRIDRNTEAFF.

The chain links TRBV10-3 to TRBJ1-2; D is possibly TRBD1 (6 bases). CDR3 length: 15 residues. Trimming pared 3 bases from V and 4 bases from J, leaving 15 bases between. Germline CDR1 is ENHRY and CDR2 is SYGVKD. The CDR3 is CAISERGKTSYGYTF. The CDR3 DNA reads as TGTGCCATCAGTGAAAGGGGGAAGACCAGCTATGGCTACACCTTC.

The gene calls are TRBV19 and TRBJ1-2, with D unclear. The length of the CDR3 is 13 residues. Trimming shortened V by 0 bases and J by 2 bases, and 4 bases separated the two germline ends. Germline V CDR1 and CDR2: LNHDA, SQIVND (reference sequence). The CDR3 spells CASSIDGNYGYTF. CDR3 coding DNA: TGTGCCAGTAGTATAGATGGCAACTATGGCTACACCTTC.

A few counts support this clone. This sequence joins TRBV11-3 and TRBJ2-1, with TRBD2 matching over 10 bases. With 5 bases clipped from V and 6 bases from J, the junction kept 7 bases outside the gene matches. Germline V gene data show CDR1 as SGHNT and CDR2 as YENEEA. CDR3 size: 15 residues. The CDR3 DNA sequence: TGTGCCAGCAGCCCAGGACTAGCGGCCTCCAATGAGCAGTTCTTC. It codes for CASSPGLAASNEQFF.

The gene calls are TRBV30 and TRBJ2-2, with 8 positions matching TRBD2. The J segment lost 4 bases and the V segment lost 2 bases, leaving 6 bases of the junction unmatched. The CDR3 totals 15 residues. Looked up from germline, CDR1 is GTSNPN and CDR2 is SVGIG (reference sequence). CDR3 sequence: CAWSRRGRTTGELFF. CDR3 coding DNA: TGTGCCTGGAGTCGGCGCGGGAGGACCACCGGGGAGCTGTTTTTT.

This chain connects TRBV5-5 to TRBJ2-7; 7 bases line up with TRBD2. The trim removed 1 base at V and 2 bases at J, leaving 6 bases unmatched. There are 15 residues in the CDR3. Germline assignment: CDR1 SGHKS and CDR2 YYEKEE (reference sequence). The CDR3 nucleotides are TGTGCCAGCAGCTTGTCCACGGGGGGAACCTACGAGCAGTACTTC. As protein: CASSLSTGGTYEQYF.

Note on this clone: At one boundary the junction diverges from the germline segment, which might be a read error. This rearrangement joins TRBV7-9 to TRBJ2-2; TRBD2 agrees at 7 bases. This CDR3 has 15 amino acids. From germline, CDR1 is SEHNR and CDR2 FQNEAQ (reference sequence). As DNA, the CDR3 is TGTTCCAGTGGATCCGGGACTATTTCCACCGGGGAGCTGTTTTTT. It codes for CSSGSGTISTGELFF. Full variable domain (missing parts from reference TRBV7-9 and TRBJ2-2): DTGVSQNPRHKITKRGQNVTFRCDPISEHNRLYWYRQTLGQGPEFLTYFQNEAQLEKSRLLSDRFSAERPKGSFSTLEIQRTEQGDSAMYLCSSGSGTISTGELFFGEGSRLTVL.

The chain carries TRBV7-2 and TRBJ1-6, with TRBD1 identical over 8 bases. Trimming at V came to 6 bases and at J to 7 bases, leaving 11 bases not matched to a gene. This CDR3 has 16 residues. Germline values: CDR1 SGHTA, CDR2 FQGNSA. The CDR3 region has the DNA TGTGCCAGCAGGACTCGGCAGGGGGCTCCGAATTCACCCCTCCACTTT. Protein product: CASRTRQGAPNSPLHF. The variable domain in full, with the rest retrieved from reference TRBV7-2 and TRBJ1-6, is GAGVSQSPSNKVTEKGKDVELRCDPISGHTALYWYRQSLGQGLEFLIYFQGNSAPDKSGLPSDRFSAERTGGSVSTLTIQRTQQEDSAVYLCASRTRQGAPNSPLHFGNGTRLTVT.

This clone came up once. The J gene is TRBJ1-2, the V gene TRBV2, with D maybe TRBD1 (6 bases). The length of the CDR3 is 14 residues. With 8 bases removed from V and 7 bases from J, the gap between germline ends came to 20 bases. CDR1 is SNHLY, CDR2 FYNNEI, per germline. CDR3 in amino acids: CASGEGVWMSGYTF. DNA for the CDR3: TGTGCCAGCGGGGAGGGGGTATGGATGAGTGGCTACACCTTC. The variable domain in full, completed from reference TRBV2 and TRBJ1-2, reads EPEVTQTPSHQVTQMGQEVILRCVPISNHLYFYWYRQILGQKVEFLVSFYNNEISEKSEIFDDQFSVERPDGSNFTLKIRSTKLEDSAMYFCASGEGVWMSGYTFGSGTRLTVV.

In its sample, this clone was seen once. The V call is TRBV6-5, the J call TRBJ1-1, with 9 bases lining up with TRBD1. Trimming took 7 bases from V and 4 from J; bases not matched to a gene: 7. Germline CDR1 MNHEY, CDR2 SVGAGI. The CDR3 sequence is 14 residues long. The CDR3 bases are TGTGCCAGCAAGGGACAGGGTCGGGGCACTGAAGCTTTCTTT. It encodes CASKGQGRGTEAFF.

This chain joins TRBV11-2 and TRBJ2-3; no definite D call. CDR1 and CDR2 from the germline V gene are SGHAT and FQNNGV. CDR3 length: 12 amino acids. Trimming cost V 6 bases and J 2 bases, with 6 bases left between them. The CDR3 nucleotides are TGTGCCAGCAGTCCTGTCACAGATACGCAGTATTTT. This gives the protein CASSPVTDTQYF.

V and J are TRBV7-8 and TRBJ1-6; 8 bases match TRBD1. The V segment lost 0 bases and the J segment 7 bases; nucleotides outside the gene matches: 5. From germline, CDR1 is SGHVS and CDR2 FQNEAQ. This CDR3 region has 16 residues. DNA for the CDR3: TGTGCCAGCAGCTTAGCTGGGACAGGTTCGAATTCACCCCTCCACTTT. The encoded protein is CASSLAGTGSNSPLHF.

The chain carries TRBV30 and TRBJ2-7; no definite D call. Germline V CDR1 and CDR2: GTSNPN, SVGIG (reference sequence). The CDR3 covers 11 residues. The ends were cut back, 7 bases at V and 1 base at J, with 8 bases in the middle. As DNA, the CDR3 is TGTGCCTTAGACAAGTCCTACGAGCAGTACTTC. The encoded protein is CALDKSYEQYF.

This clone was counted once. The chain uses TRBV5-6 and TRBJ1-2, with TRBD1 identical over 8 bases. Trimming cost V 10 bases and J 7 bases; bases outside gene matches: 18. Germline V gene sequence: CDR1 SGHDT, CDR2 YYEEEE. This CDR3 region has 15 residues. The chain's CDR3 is CAYSLSRTGYLGYTF. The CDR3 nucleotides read TGTGCCTACTCGCTGTCCAGGACAGGGTATCTTGGCTACACCTTC.

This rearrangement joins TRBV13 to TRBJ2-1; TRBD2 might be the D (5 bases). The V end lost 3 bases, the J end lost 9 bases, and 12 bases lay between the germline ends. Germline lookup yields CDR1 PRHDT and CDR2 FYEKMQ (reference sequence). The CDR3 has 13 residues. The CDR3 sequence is CASSFSGIREQFF. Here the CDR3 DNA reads TGTGCCAGCAGCTTCTCGGGGATTCGTGAGCAGTTCTTC.

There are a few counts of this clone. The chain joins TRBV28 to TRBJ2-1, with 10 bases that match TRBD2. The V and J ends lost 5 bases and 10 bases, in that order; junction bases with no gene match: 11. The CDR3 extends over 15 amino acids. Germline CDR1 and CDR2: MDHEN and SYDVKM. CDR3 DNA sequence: TGTGCCAGCAGTCCTCATCCGGGACTAGCGAAAGAGCAGTTCTTC. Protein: CASSPHPGLAKEQFF.

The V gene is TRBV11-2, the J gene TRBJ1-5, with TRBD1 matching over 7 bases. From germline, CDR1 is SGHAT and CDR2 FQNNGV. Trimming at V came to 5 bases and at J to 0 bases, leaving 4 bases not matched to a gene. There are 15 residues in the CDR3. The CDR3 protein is CASSTTGNSNQPQHF. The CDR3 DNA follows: TGTGCCAGCAGCACGACAGGGAATAGCAATCAGCCCCAGCATTTT.

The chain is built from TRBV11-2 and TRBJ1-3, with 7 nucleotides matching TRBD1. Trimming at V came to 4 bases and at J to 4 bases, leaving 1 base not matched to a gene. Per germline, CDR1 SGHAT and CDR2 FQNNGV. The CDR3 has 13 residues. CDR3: CASSSDRGNTIYF. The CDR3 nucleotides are TGTGCCAGCAGCTCGGACAGGGGAAACACCATATATTTT.

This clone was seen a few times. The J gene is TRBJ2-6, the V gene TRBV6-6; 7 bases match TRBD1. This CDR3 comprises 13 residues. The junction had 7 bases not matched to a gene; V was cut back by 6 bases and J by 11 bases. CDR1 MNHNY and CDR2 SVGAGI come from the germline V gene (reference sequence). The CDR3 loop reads CASRSGQGDVLTF. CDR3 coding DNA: TGTGCCAGCAGATCTGGGCAGGGGGACGTCCTGACTTTC.

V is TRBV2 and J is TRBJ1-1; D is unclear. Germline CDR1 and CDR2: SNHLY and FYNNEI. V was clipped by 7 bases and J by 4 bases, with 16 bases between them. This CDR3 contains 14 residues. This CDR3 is CASKGGSRGTEAFF. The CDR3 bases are TGTGCCAGCAAGGGTGGGTCACGGGGCACTGAAGCTTTCTTT.

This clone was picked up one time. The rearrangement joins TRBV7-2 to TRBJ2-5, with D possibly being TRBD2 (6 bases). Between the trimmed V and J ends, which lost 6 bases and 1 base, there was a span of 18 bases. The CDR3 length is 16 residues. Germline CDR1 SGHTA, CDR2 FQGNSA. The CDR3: CASRRPGGRPQETQYF. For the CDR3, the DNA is TGTGCCAGCAGACGTCCAGGAGGGCGCCCCCAAGAGACCCAGTACTTC. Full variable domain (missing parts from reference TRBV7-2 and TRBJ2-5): GAGVSQSPSNKVTEKGKDVELRCDPISGHTALYWYRQSLGQGLEFLIYFQGNSAPDKSGLPSDRFSAERTGGSVSTLTIQRTQQEDSAVYLCASRRPGGRPQETQYFGPGTRLLVL.

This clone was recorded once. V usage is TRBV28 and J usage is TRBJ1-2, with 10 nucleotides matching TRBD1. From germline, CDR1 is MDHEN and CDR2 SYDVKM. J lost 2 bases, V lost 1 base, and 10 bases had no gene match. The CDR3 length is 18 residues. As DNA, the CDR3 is TGTGCCAGCAGTTTATCGTGGGACAGGGGAAGTGCAAACTATGGCTACACCTTC. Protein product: CASSLSWDRGSANYGYTF.